This T cell receptor (beta chain) was obtained from a study of OX40 agonist ivuxolimab in advanced cancers. Across the study: Given to patients was ivuxolimab, an agonistic anti-OX40 (CD134) antibody. Partial responses, seen in three patients, involved one hepatocellular carcinoma and two cutaneous melanomas.

The CDR3 is 16 residues long. V lost 2 bases and J lost 5, with 18 bases in between. The germline CDR1 and CDR2 sequences are SGHAT and FQNNGV. Study findings and constraints: Low normalized clonal expansion also occurred in some nonresponding patients.

Note on this clone: Its specificity is unknown.

Autoimmune disease history or systemic immunosuppression barred patients. Libraries were prepared by immunoSEQ multiplex PCR; TCRdb keeps only in-frame clonotypes and omits some of them. The profile covers 34,000 or so clones, with 85% to 90% appearing a single time and around 30% taken by the ten largest. The rearrangement links TRBV11-2 to TRBJ2-5; D is perhaps TRBD2 (5 bases). The sequencing used CD4+ or CD8+ T cells sorted from blood, collected in a trial of the OX40 agonist ivuxolimab. The TCR sequence derives from an adult with an advanced solid tumor such as melanoma, head and neck, liver or kidney cancer. The CDR3: CASSLRQAELPETQYF. For the CDR3, the DNA is TGTGCCAGCAGCTTAAGGCAAGCGGAACTCCCCGAGACCCAGTACTTC.